These 29 T cell receptor beta chains came from one sample sequenced in a study of T cell responses to AZD1222 COVID-19 vaccine. Here immunoSEQ multiplex PCR was the method, and the copy in TCRdb shows in-frame clones only, minus some. The data hold around 160,000 clones, with just over 90% observed a single time. The starting material was peripheral blood, obtained 28 days after the second AZD1222 dose. The receptors shown here come from an adult who received the AZD1222 COVID-19 vaccine.

J is TRBJ1-2 and V is TRBV3-1 (or the pseudogene TRBV3-2); D uncertain. Germline V gene data show CDR1 as LGHDT and CDR2 as YNNKEL (reference sequence). The CDR3 has 13 residues. V shed 2 bases and J shed 3 bases, with 7 bases lying between them. The CDR3 DNA reads TGTGCCAGCAGCCAAAGTCAGGACTATGGCTACACCTTC. Translating gives CASSQSQDYGYTF.

The gene calls are TRBV11-3 and TRBJ2-3; TRBD2 matches at 8 bases. CDR1 and CDR2 (germline): SGHNT, YENEEA. V was pared by 4 bases and J by 4 bases, with 7 bases of the junction left unmatched. The CDR3 length is 15 residues. The CDR3 nucleotides are TGTGCCAGCAGCTCGGGACTAGGGGTCGCAGATACGCAGTATTTT. Amino acid sequence: CASSSGLGVADTQYF.

The rearrangement links TRBV27 to TRBJ2-3; perhaps D is TRBD1 or TRBD2 (5 bases each). Germline CDR1 MNHEY, CDR2 SMNVEV (reference sequence). Trimming left V 5 bases short and J 0 bases short, with 15 bases between. The CDR3 covers 16 residues. CDR3 nucleotide sequence: TGTGCCAGCAGTCAAAAGACTGGGGGTAGCACAGATACGCAGTATTTT. Translated: CASSQKTGGSTDTQYF.

This sequence joins TRBV27 and TRBJ2-7; the D call may be TRBD1 or TRBD2 (5 bases each). Per germline, CDR1 MNHEY and CDR2 SMNVEV (reference sequence). V was clipped by 3 bases and J by 3 bases, with 9 bases between them. The CDR3 has 13 residues. The CDR3 loop reads CASSLGPIYEQYF. The CDR3 nucleotides are TGTGCCAGCAGTTTGGGACCCATCTACGAGCAGTACTTC.

This chain joins TRBV14 and TRBJ2-3; D possibly uses TRBD1 or TRBD2 (5 bases each). The V gene's germline CDR1 is SGHDN and CDR2 FVKESK. V lost 0 bases and J lost 7, with 11 bases in between. CDR3 length equals 14 residues. The CDR3 here is CASSQDRPGHTQYF. The CDR3 DNA reads as TGTGCCAGCAGCCAAGATCGTCCGGGGCATACGCAGTATTTT.

V usage is TRBV6-5 and J usage is TRBJ2-3; TRBD1 agrees at 7 bases. CDR1 and CDR2 from the germline V gene are MNHEY and SVGAGI. This CDR3 spans 14 amino acids. The CDR3 DNA reads as TGTGTCCTTCACGGGACAGAGAACACAGATACGCAGTATTTT. Protein sequence: CVLHGTENTDTQYF.

The chain combines TRBV20-1 with TRBJ1-1; D is possibly TRBD1 (5 bases). The CDR3 has 11 amino acids. Germline V gene sequence: CDR1 DFQATT, CDR2 SNEGSKA (reference sequence). Here the CDR3 reads CKGRGNTEAFF. CDR3 in DNA: TGCAAGGGCCGGGGCAACACTGAAGCTTTCTTT.

The V call is TRBV25-1, the J call TRBJ1-5; D is possibly TRBD1 (5 bases). The CDR3 loop spans 14 amino acids. V dropped 1 base and J dropped 5 bases, with 9 bases sitting between them. In germline, CDR1 is MGHDK, CDR2 SYGVNS. In DNA form, the CDR3 reads TGTGCCAGCAGTGAATGGGGCGAGGATCAGCCCCAGCATTTT. Amino acids: CASSEWGEDQPQHF.

The chain carries TRBV2 and TRBJ2-3; D ambiguous. The germline V gene encodes CDR1 SNHLY and CDR2 FYNNEI. V was clipped by 4 bases and J by 2 bases, with 4 bases between them. The CDR3 loop spans 12 amino acids. The CDR3: CASSAVTDTQYF. The DNA of the CDR3 is TGTGCCAGCAGTGCGGTCACAGATACGCAGTATTTT.

Written as DNA, the CDR3 is TGTGCCAGCAGCCCCTCCGGGCAGGGGGCTAAAGCTTTCTTT. Translation gives CASSPSGQGAKAFF. V usage is TRBV28 and J usage is TRBJ1-1; the match to TRBD1 covers 8 bases. There are 14 residues in the CDR3. Unmatched junction bases numbered 12, after V lost 6 bases and J lost 9 bases. Per the germline V gene, CDR1 is MDHEN and CDR2 is SYDVKM.

CDR3 DNA: TGTGCCAGCAGCCGGGGACCGAGCTCTGGAAACACCATATATTTT. Its protein is CASSRGPSSGNTIYF. The chain joins TRBV6-5 to TRBJ1-3; D is perhaps TRBD1 (5 bases). The CDR3 length is 15 residues. Germline V gene lookup returns CDR1 MNHEY and CDR2 SVGAGI. V was trimmed by 6 bases and J by 0 bases, leaving 12 bases between them.

This sequence joins TRBV5-1 and TRBJ1-4, with 10 bases lining up with TRBD1. The CDR3 length is 13 residues. V was clipped by 0 bases and J by 10 bases; unmatched bases: 0. Per the germline V gene, CDR1 is SGHRS and CDR2 is YFSETQ. DNA for the CDR3: TGCGCCAGCAGCTTGGGGGACAGGGGAAAACTGTTTTTT. It translates to CASSLGDRGKLFF.

V and J are TRBV12-5 and TRBJ2-7; no firm D call. CDR3 length equals 15 residues. Germline lookup yields CDR1 LGHNT and CDR2 FRNRAP. V lost 0 bases and J 2 bases, leaving 11 bases between the germline ends. Written as DNA, the CDR3 is TGTGCTAGTGGTTTGGTGGTCTCTCGAACCTACGAGCAGTACTTC. Translated: CASGLVVSRTYEQYF.

The chain is built from TRBV3-1 (or the pseudogene TRBV3-2) and TRBJ2-1; 8 positions agree with TRBD1. Trimming cost V 6 bases and J 6 bases; bases outside gene matches: 4. The germline CDR1 and CDR2 sequences are LGHDT and YNNKEL (reference sequence). The length of the CDR3 is 13 residues. The CDR3 here is CASRRQGSNEQFF. CDR3 bases: TGTGCCAGCAGACGACAGGGGAGCAATGAGCAGTTCTTC.

The J gene is TRBJ1-1, the V gene TRBV3-1 (or the pseudogene TRBV3-2); weak D call: TRBD1 (6 bases). Germline V gives CDR1 LGHDT, CDR2 YNNKEL (reference sequence). Trimming took 4 bases from V and 2 from J, leaving 20 bases between them. This CDR3 contains 17 residues. CDR3 bases: TGTGCCAGCAGCCCGCACGCGGGGGCTTCTCAAAACACTGAAGCTTTCTTT. Protein: CASSPHAGASQNTEAFF.

This sequence joins TRBV28 and TRBJ1-5, with 8 positions matching TRBD1. Germline CDR1 reads MDHEN; CDR2 reads SYDVKM. The CDR3 is 14 residues long. After removal of 3 bases from V and 6 bases from J, the junction contained 4 bases not matched to a gene. CDR3 residues: CASSFEQGVQPQHF. CDR3 DNA: TGTGCCAGCAGTTTCGAACAGGGGGTTCAGCCCCAGCATTTT.

The V gene is TRBV9, the J gene TRBJ1-1; weak D call: TRBD1 (5 bases). From germline, CDR1 is SGDLS and CDR2 YYNGEE. The CDR3 extends over 14 amino acids. V was trimmed by 4 bases and J by 5 bases, leaving 15 bases between them. CDR3 coding DNA: TGTGCCAGCAGCCCATTAGGTGGGGGGACTGAAGCTTTCTTT. Its protein product is CASSPLGGGTEAFF.

The chain couples TRBV27 to TRBJ1-2; D is undetermined. The CDR3 is 16 amino acids. V lost 5 bases, J lost 0 bases, and 16 bases lay in between. From germline, CDR1 is MNHEY and CDR2 SMNVEV (reference sequence). CDR3 in DNA: TGTGCCAGCAGTCCAGTACAGAGTCCAACTAACTATGGCTACACCTTC. Translated, it gives CASSPVQSPTNYGYTF.

The chain has TRBV18 and TRBJ1-6; no firm D call. From germline, CDR1 is KGHSH and CDR2 LQKENI. This CDR3 has 15 amino acids. Trimming stripped 3 bases from V and 5 bases from J, with 11 bases between. CDR3 residues: CASSPVTADNSPLHF. The CDR3 nucleotides are TGTGCCAGCTCACCTGTCACAGCCGATAATTCACCCCTCCACTTT. Full variable domain (remainder filled in from reference TRBV18 and TRBJ1-6): NAGVMQNPRHLVRRRGQEARLRCSPMKGHSHVYWYRQLPEEGLKFMVYLQKENIIDESGMPKERFSAEFPKEGPSILRIQQVVRGDSAAYFCASSPVTADNSPLHFGNGTRLTVT.

This sequence joins TRBV15 and TRBJ1-1; D gene ambiguous. The germline V gene encodes CDR1 LNHNV and CDR2 YYDKDF (reference sequence). This CDR3 is 12 amino acids long. Trimming stripped 3 bases from V and 11 bases from J, with 13 bases between. CDR3 in amino acids: CATSRVGLEAFF. The CDR3 DNA follows: TGTGCCACCAGCAGGGTTGGTCTGGAGGCTTTCTTT. The full variable domain, rest sourced from reference TRBV15 and TRBJ1-1, is DAMVIQNPRYQVTQFGKPVTLSCSQTLNHNVMYWYQQKSSQAPKLLFHYYDKDFNNEADTPDNFQSRRPNTSFCFLDIRSPGLGDTAMYLCATSRVGLEAFFGQGTRLTVV.

The rearrangement links TRBV7-3 to TRBJ2-1, with a possible D match to TRBD1 (5 bases). Germline CDR1 SGHTA, CDR2 FQGTGA. The CDR3 runs 13 residues. V lost 3 bases to trimming and J lost 5 bases, with 8 bases between them. DNA of the CDR3: TGTGCCAGCAGCTTTAAGGGGAACAATGAGCAGTTCTTC. This codes for CASSFKGNNEQFF.

The chain employs TRBV13 and TRBJ1-4; no clear D gene. The germline CDR1 and CDR2 sequences are PRHDT and FYEKMQ (reference sequence). V dropped 5 bases and J dropped 0 bases, with 10 bases sitting between them. There are 15 residues in the CDR3. The CDR3 here is CASSPRRPTNEKLFF. The CDR3 bases are TGTGCCAGCAGCCCCCGCAGGCCAACTAATGAAAAACTGTTTTTT.

This rearrangement joins TRBV12-3 or TRBV12-4 to TRBJ1-2; TRBD1 might be the D (5 bases). This CDR3 is built from 11 residues. Trimming left V 4 bases short and J 7 bases short, with 7 bases between. The chain's CDR3 is CASSWGLGYTF. In nucleotides, the CDR3 is TGTGCCAGCAGTTGGGGCCTTGGCTACACCTTC.

The gene calls are TRBV10-3 and TRBJ2-6; D is ambiguous. Trimming stripped 0 bases from V and 0 bases from J, with 9 bases between. This CDR3 is 17 amino acids long. Germline V CDR1 and CDR2: ENHRY, SYGVKD. The CDR3 region has the DNA TGTGCCATCAGTGAGTCTCGTAGAGGCTCTGGGGCCAACGTCCTGACTTTC. Its translation: CAISESRRGSGANVLTF.

The chain uses TRBV4-1 and TRBJ2-1, with 10 bases that match TRBD2. The CDR3 loop spans 17 amino acids. With 0 bases clipped from V and 10 bases from J, the junction kept 12 bases outside the gene matches. The germline CDR1 and CDR2 sequences are MGHRA and YSYEKL. The CDR3 DNA reads TGCGCCAGCAGCCAAGATCGTCCAGCGGGGGGGACCTGGGAGCAGTTCTTC. It yields the protein CASSQDRPAGGTWEQFF.

This rearrangement joins TRBV2 to TRBJ1-2; D remains unclear. From germline, CDR1 is SNHLY and CDR2 FYNNEI. V was cut by 4 bases and J by 4 bases, with 7 bases left in between. CDR3 length: 12 amino acids. The CDR3 DNA sequence: TGTGCCAGCAGTGGGGATATCTATGGCTACACCTTC. Translation: CASSGDIYGYTF.

The chain carries TRBV7-9 and TRBJ1-6, with TRBD1 matching over 9 bases. Germline V gene sequence: CDR1 SEHNR, CDR2 FQNEAQ (reference sequence). CDR3 length equals 14 residues. The V and J ends lost 6 bases and 10 bases, in that order; junction bases with no gene match: 7. The CDR3 region has the DNA TGTGCCAGCAGGGAGGGGACAGGGACATCACCCCTCCACTTT. Its translation is CASREGTGTSPLHF.

V usage is TRBV5-1 and J usage is TRBJ2-1; 12 nucleotides agree with TRBD1. J was trimmed by 12 bases and V by 2 bases; bases with no gene match: 18. CDR1 is SGHRS and CDR2 is YFSETQ in the germline V gene. The CDR3 extends over 18 amino acids. Here the CDR3 reads CASSFRPGQGAEGFGQFF. Written as DNA, the CDR3 is TGCGCCAGCAGCTTTAGACCGGGACAGGGGGCGGAGGGGTTTGGGCAGTTCTTC.

J is TRBJ1-2 and V is TRBV7-2; the D is unclear. V dropped 1 base and J dropped 3 bases, with 15 bases sitting between them. CDR1 and CDR2 from the germline V gene are SGHTA and FQGNSA. This CDR3 has 16 amino acids. This CDR3 is CASSLGSTHLDYGYTF. CDR3 DNA: TGTGCCAGCAGCTTAGGGTCGACACATTTAGACTATGGCTACACCTTC.